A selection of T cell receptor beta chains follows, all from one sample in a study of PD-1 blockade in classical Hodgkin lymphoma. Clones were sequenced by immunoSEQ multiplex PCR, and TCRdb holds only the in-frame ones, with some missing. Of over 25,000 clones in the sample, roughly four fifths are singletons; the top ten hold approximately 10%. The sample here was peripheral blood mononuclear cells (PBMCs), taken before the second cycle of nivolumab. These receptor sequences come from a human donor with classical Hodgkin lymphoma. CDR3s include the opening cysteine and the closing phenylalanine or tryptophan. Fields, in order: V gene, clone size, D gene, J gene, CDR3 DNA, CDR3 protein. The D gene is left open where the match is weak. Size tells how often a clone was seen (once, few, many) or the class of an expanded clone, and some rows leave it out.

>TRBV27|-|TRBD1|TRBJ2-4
TGTGCCAGCAGTTTCCTTGGACAGGGGGGAGCCAAAAACATTCAGTACTTC
CASSFLGQGGAKNIQYF
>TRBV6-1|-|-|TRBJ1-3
TGTGCCAGCAGTGAAGCCGTCGGGACACGAGGAAACACCATATATTTT
CASSEAVGTRGNTIYF
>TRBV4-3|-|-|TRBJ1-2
TGCGCCAGCAGCCAAGATCACGGTGGACAGTTCTATGGCTACACCTTC
CASSQDHGGQFYGYTF
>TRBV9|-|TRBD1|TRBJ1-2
TGTGCCAGCAGCGTAGAAGGGGGCGCTAACTATGGCTACACCTTC
CASSVEGGANYGYTF
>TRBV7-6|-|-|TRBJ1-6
TGTGCCAGCAGCTTAGAAGTAGGGAATAATTCACCCCTCCACTTT
CASSLEVGNNSPLHF
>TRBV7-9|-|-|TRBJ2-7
TGTGCCAGCAGCTTAAAGGGAGCGAGCTCCTACGAGCAGTACTTC
CASSLKGASSYEQYF
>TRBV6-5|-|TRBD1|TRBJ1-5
TGTGCCAGCAGTTCTAGGACAGGGAATCAGCCCCAGCATTTT
CASSSRTGNQPQHF
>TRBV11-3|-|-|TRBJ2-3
TGTGCCAGCAGCTTAGTAGGGCAGGGGGGCTTCACAGATACGCAGTATTTT
CASSLVGQGGFTDTQYF
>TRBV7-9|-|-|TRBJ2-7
TGTGCCAGCAGTGGGAACAGGTGGGGCTACGAGCAGTACTTC
CASSGNRWGYEQYF
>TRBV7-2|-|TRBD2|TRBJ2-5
TGTGCCAGCAGCTTATGGGAGGGGATAGATTACGAGACCCAGTACTTC
CASSLWEGIDYETQYF
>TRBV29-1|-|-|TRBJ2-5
TGCAGCGTTCGACTATTACAAGAGACCCAGTACTTC
CSVRLLQETQYF
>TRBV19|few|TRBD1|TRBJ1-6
TGTGCCAGTAGTATAGGGACAGGCCGGAATTCACCCCTCCACTTT
CASSIGTGRNSPLHF
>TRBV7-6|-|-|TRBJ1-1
TGTGCCAGCAGCCAATACCTGGGGGGCAACACTGAAGCTTTCTTT
CASSQYLGGNTEAFF
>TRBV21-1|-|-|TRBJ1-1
TGTGCCAGCAGCAAAGACGACAGATCCTACACTGAAGCTTTCTTT
CASSKDDRSYTEAFF
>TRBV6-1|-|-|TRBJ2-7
TGTGCCAGCAGTGCCGTCACAGGGACCTACGAGCAGTACTTC
CASSAVTGTYEQYF
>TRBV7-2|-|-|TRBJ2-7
TGTGCCAGCAGCTTAGCTCACGAGCAGTACTTC
CASSLAHEQYF
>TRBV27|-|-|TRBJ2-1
TGTGCCAGCAGTTTCCCCGGGACAAACAATGAGCAGTTCTTC
CASSFPGTNNEQFF
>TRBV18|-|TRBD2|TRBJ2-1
TGTGCCAGCTCACCACCTCTTGGCGGGGGGGCCAATGAGCAGTTCTTC
CASSPPLGGGANEQFF
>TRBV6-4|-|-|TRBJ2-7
TGTGCCAGCAGTGAAAGCTACGAGCAGTACTTC
CASSESYEQYF
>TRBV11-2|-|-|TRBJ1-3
TGTGCCAGCAGCTTGGCTCCCGCGGACTCTGGAAACACCATATATTTT
CASSLAPADSGNTIYF
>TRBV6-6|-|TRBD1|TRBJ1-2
TGTGCCAGCAGTACACCCGGGACAGGGGTTAACTATGGCTACACCTTC
CASSTPGTGVNYGYTF
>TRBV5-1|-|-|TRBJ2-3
TGCGCCAGCAGCTTGGAGGAACTAGGCACAGATACGCAGTATTTT
CASSLEELGTDTQYF
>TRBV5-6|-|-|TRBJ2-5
TGTGCCAGCAGCTTGCGAAAAGAGACCCAGTACTTC
CASSLRKETQYF
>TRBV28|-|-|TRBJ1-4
TGTGCCACCCACGTGGCAGGGAGTAATGAAAAACTGTTTTTT
CATHVAGSNEKLFF
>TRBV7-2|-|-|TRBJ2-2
TGTGCCAGCAGCTTAGCGTGGCGGGGCGCGAACACCGGGGAGCTGTTTTTT
CASSLAWRGANTGELFF
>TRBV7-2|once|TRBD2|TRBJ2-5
TGTGCCAGCAGACGCCTAGGGGCGGGGGGAAAGGGAGAGACCCAGTACTTC
CASRRLGAGGKGETQYF
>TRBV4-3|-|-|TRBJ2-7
TGCGCCAGCAGCCAAAGGGACGGAGACGAGCAGTACTTC
CASSQRDGDEQYF
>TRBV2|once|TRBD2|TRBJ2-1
TGTGCCAGGGGACTAGCGGGGAATGAGCAGTTCTTC
CARGLAGNEQFF
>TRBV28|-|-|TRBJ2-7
TGTGCCACCCGCCCCTTTGAACTACCGGGCCGTGAAAGGGACTCCTACGAGCAGTACTTC
CATRPFELPGRERDSYEQYF